This is a list of T cell receptor beta chains from one sample in a study of T cell responses to AZD1222 COVID-19 vaccine. Clones were sequenced by immunoSEQ multiplex PCR, and TCRdb holds only the in-frame ones, with some missing. The sample yields 140,000 to 150,000 clones, approximately 94% seen once. The sample was peripheral blood, taken on day 0 of AZD1222 vaccination. The receptors derive from an adult in good health. Both conserved end residues are part of each CDR3. The D gene is left open where the match is weak. A row's size may be missing; if present it is once, few, many or a size class.

TRBJ1-5 NA NA TRBV5-6 TGTGCCAGCAGCTTGAGAGGGGTTCAGCCCCAGCATTTT CASSLRGVQPQHF
TRBJ2-2 once TRBD1 TRBV25-1 TGTGCCAGCAGTTCCACAGGGGGCTCCGGGGAGCTGTTTTTT CASSSTGGSGELFF
TRBJ1-4 NA NA TRBV12-3/TRBV12-4 TGTGCCAGCAGTCCTTACAGGGTTGAAAAACTGTTTTTT CASSPYRVEKLFF
TRBJ1-1 NA NA TRBV2 TGTGCCAGCGCTGAGAACACTGAAGCTTTCTTT CASAENTEAFF
TRBJ2-1 NA TRBD1 TRBV19 TGTGCCAGTAGTACTTCCGGGACAGTTCAATACAATGAGCAGTTCTTC CASSTSGTVQYNEQFF
TRBJ2-7 NA NA TRBV7-3 TGTGCCAGCAGCTTAACGGACAGATCCTACGAGCAGTACTTC CASSLTDRSYEQYF
TRBJ2-7 NA TRBD2 TRBV5-1 TGCGCCAGCAGCCGACTAGCAGGAGGCTCCTACGAGCAGTACTTC CASSRLAGGSYEQYF
TRBJ1-2 NA NA TRBV4-1 TGCGCCAGCAGCCAAGAGGTACGGGCCGTCGGCACCTTC CASSQEVRAVGTF
TRBJ2-7 NA TRBD1 TRBV7-9 TGTGCCAGCAGCGCCCTGACAGGGGGAGGCGAGCAGTACTTC CASSALTGGGEQYF
TRBJ2-3 NA NA TRBV28 TGTGCCAGCAGTTCCCCGTCAGCCACAGATACGCAGTATTTT CASSSPSATDTQYF
TRBJ1-5 NA TRBD1 TRBV27 TGTGCCAGCAGTTGGACAGGGTTGGGTCAGCCCCAGCATTTT CASSWTGLGQPQHF
TRBJ1-1 NA NA TRBV2 TGTGCCAGCAGGGGACAACGGGCGGCTTTCTTT CASRGQRAAFF
TRBJ2-7 once NA TRBV30 TGTGCCTGGAGTGTCTCCGGGAAGGGTCGCGAGCAGTACTTC CAWSVSGKGREQYF
TRBJ2-1 NA NA TRBV5-1 TGCGCCAGCACCACGACGACCCCCGGCTACAATGAGCAGTTCTTC CASTTTTPGYNEQFF
TRBJ2-5 NA NA TRBV2 TGTGCCAGCAGCCCTAGACGACAGGTTCAAGAGACCCAGTACTTC CASSPRRQVQETQYF
TRBJ2-1 NA TRBD1 TRBV15 TGTGCCACCAGCGGATTCACTCGGACAGGGGGCTCCTACAATGAGCAGTTCTTC CATSGFTRTGGSYNEQFF
TRBJ2-1 NA NA TRBV7-9 TGTGCCAGCAGCTTAGCCCTCTCCGGCTCCTACAATGAGCAGTTCTTC CASSLALSGSYNEQFF
TRBJ1-1 NA NA TRBV6-2/TRBV6-3 TGTGCCAGCAGTTACTCGTACACTGAAGCTTTCTTT CASSYSYTEAFF
TRBJ2-5 NA TRBD2 TRBV7-3 TGTGCCAGCAGCCCTGGGGGAGGACTAGCGGGGAGCCAAGAGACCCAGTACTTC CASSPGGGLAGSQETQYF